A single T cell receptor beta chain is shown here with its context. This entry is derived from a study of blood T cell repertoires in COVID-19. Study in general: Acute and convalescent COVID-19 specimens originated in the United States, Italy and Spain. T cells, B-cell-depleted T cells, or PBMCs provided the cDNA or gDNA that served as material.

Original processing methods: Researchers report that nucleated cell counts were estimated from reference gene primer amplification. The repertoire was sequenced with immunoSEQ multiplex PCR; TCRdb's copy has only in-frame clones and lacks some. V, J and clone size are taken as reported in that table, and D and trimming were inferred from the DNA itself. The sample contains 250,000 or so clones, 85% to 90% of which appear only once. The participants were between about 18 and 90 years old and came from 20 to 30 US areas. Germline CDR1 SNHLY, CDR2 FYNNEI. The CDR3 has 13 residues. The V and J ends lost 7 bases and 10 bases, in that order; junction bases with no gene match: 9.

The chain recombines TRBV2 with TRBJ2-1; 8 nucleotides match TRBD2. The sample was PBMCs or T cells enriched from blood (not recorded which). The clonotype originates from a man aged 35-49 years who had recovered from COVID-19. DNA of the CDR3: TGTGCCAGCAAGGCGGGAGGCCTGGAGGAGCAGTTCTTC. Translation gives CASKAGGLEEQFF.